These 32 T cell receptor beta chains share one sample of origin, sequenced in a study of shared clonotypes between healthy human individuals. Only CD45RO-negative cells positively selected for CCR7 counted as naive CD8 cells, so terminally differentiated effector memory CD45RA+ cells were excluded. Profiled with immunoSEQ multiplex PCR; TCRdb holds only in-frame clones, not every one. The sample carries some 2,000,000 clones, roughly 95% recorded once. Sample: naive CD8+ T cells sorted from blood. These receptors originate from a man younger than 35 in good health.

This chain uses TRBV11-2 with TRBJ1-6; 7 bases are shared with TRBD1. The CDR3 is 13 amino acids. J gave up 10 bases and V 7 bases, and 7 bases lay outside the gene matches. CDR1 and CDR2 (germline): SGHAT, FQNNGV. The CDR3 loop is CASTPGQPSPLHF. CDR3 sequence (DNA): TGTGCCAGCACCCCGGGACAGCCCTCACCCCTCCACTTT.

This chain links TRBV28 with TRBJ2-7, with 8 nucleotides matching TRBD1. Germline values: CDR1 MDHEN, CDR2 SYDVKM. This CDR3 region has 16 residues. Trimming removed 6 bases from V and 4 bases from J; junction bases left unmatched: 14. CDR3 DNA sequence: TGTGCCAGCAGCCCCCAGGGGGCGCGTTCCGGGTACGAGCAGTACTTC. Its protein product is CASSPQGARSGYEQYF.

V usage is TRBV19 and J usage is TRBJ2-7; a weak D match, TRBD2 (5 bases). Trimming cost V 5 bases and J 2 bases, with 7 bases left between them. This CDR3 has 12 amino acids. Germline assignment: CDR1 LNHDA and CDR2 SQIVND (reference sequence). The CDR3 nucleotides read TGTGCCAGTAGTGCGGGCACCTACGAGCAGTACTTC. Amino acids: CASSAGTYEQYF.

The chain is built from TRBV13 and TRBJ2-7; TRBD2 is a possible D gene (5 bases). The CDR3 length is 14 residues. V was cut by 4 bases and J by 1 base, with 11 bases left in between. The V gene's germline CDR1 is PRHDT and CDR2 FYEKMQ (reference sequence). The CDR3 region has the DNA TGTGCCAGCAGCTCACCCGGGATTTCCTACGAGCAGTACTTC. Its protein product is CASSSPGISYEQYF.

This clone was seen only once. The chain has TRBV10-3 and TRBJ2-7; TRBD1 aligns across 7 bases. The trim removed 7 bases at V and 3 bases at J, leaving 6 bases unmatched. Germline CDR1 ENHRY, CDR2 SYGVKD. CDR3 size: 13 residues. The CDR3 is CAITRDSGYEQYF. CDR3 coding DNA: TGTGCCATCACCAGGGACAGCGGCTACGAGCAGTACTTC.

The V call is TRBV7-9, the J call TRBJ2-7, with D maybe TRBD1 (6 bases). Trimming took off 4 bases at V and 5 bases at J, with 12 bases between the two ends. CDR1 and CDR2 from the germline V gene are SEHNR and FQNEAQ (reference sequence). The CDR3 totals 13 residues. The CDR3 here is CASSSQGTHEQYF. Written as DNA, the CDR3 is TGTGCCAGCAGCTCACAGGGAACCCACGAGCAGTACTTC.

V gene TRBV2 combines with J gene TRBJ2-7; D possibly uses TRBD1 or TRBD2 (7 bases each). Trimming stripped 11 bases from V and 6 bases from J, with 20 bases between. Germline assignment: CDR1 SNHLY and CDR2 FYNNEI. The CDR3 is 13 residues long. CDR3 in amino acids: CAGETGRAGEQYF. CDR3 in DNA: TGTGCCGGAGAGACAGGGAGGGCTGGCGAGCAGTACTTC.

The V call is TRBV6-6, the J call TRBJ2-7, with D hard to call. The CDR3 extends over 15 amino acids. Trimming took 5 bases from V and 1 from J, leaving 15 bases between them. The germline CDR1 and CDR2 sequences are MNHNY and SVGAGI (reference sequence). The CDR3 region is CASSTTWEASYEQYF. CDR3 DNA sequence: TGTGCCAGCAGTACTACTTGGGAAGCATCCTACGAGCAGTACTTC.

The gene calls are TRBV9 and TRBJ2-7, with 11 bases that match TRBD1. The CDR3 loop spans 15 amino acids. Germline loops: CDR1 SGDLS, CDR2 YYNGEE. With V trimmed by 0 bases and J by 6 bases, 5 bases remained unmatched. The CDR3 sequence is CASSVGTGGIGEQYF. Here the CDR3 DNA reads TGTGCCAGCAGCGTAGGGACAGGGGGCATCGGCGAGCAGTACTTC.

The chain combines TRBV6-6 with TRBJ2-3; 7 nucleotides line up with TRBD2. The CDR3 extends over 13 amino acids. V gave up 5 bases and J gave up 4 bases; unmatched junction bases: 3. CDR1 and CDR2 from the germline V gene are MNHNY and SVGAGI (reference sequence). The CDR3 nucleotides are TGTGCCAGCAGTGATCTAGCGGCAGATACGCAGTATTTT. Amino acids: CASSDLAADTQYF.

V is TRBV7-8 and J is TRBJ2-5, with 7 bases identical to TRBD2. The V and J ends lost 5 bases and 4 bases, in that order; junction bases with no gene match: 10. CDR3 length: 15 amino acids. From germline, CDR1 is SGHVS and CDR2 FQNEAQ. CDR3 DNA sequence: TGTGCCAGCAGCATGGATGCGGGGGTCGCAGAGACCCAGTACTTC. This sequence encodes CASSMDAGVAETQYF.

The V gene is TRBV5-1, the J gene TRBJ2-7; 10 nucleotides match TRBD2. The V and J ends lost 0 bases and 1 base, in that order; junction bases with no gene match: 10. The CDR3 spans 18 residues. In germline, CDR1 is SGHRS, CDR2 YFSETQ. The DNA for the CDR3 is TGCGCCAGCAGCTTGGATGCTAGCGGGGGCCTAGCATCCTACGAGCAGTACTTC. It translates to CASSLDASGGLASYEQYF.

The V call is TRBV21-1, the J call TRBJ2-7. TRBV21-1 is a documented pseudogene. The CDR3 extends over 16 amino acids. The CDR3 DNA reads as TGTGCCAGCAGCCTAAAAAGGGCTCCTCCCTCCTACGAGCAGTACTTC. Protein product: CASSLKRAPPSYEQYF.

This sequence joins TRBV5-1 and TRBJ1-1; D possibly corresponds to TRBD1 (5 bases). V was clipped by 0 bases and J by 5 bases, with 11 bases between them. The germline CDR1 and CDR2 sequences are SGHRS and YFSETQ. CDR3 length: 14 residues. CDR3 DNA: TGCGCCAGCAGCTTGGCGGGGGACGGGACTGAAGCTTTCTTT. It encodes CASSLAGDGTEAFF. The whole variable domain, remainder taken from reference TRBV5-1 and TRBJ1-1, is KAGVTQTPRYLIKTRGQQVTLSCSPISGHRSVSWYQQTPGQGLQFLFEYFSETQRNKGNFPGRFSGRQFSNSRSEMNVSTLELGDSALYLCASSLAGDGTEAFFGQGTRLTVV.

On this clone itself: The sample carries other DNA sequences with the same CDR3. J is TRBJ1-2 and V is TRBV7-9; D unresolved. V was pared by 1 base and J by 2 bases, with 5 bases between. CDR1 is SEHNR and CDR2 is FQNEAQ in the germline V gene (reference sequence). CDR3 length: 13 residues. The CDR3 is CASSLGLNYGYTF. The CDR3 DNA reads as TGTGCCAGCAGCTTAGGACTGAACTATGGCTACACCTTC.

The J gene is TRBJ1-2, the V gene TRBV27, with no clear D. With 5 bases removed from V and 2 bases from J, the gap between germline ends came to 12 bases. This CDR3 has 14 amino acids. Germline V gene sequence: CDR1 MNHEY, CDR2 SMNVEV (reference sequence). As DNA, the CDR3 is TGTGCCAGCAGTAAAAGTGGGCCCAACTATGGCTACACCTTC. Amino acids: CASSKSGPNYGYTF.

The CDR3 protein is CASSLERWDRGYEQYF. CDR3 nucleotide sequence: TGTGCCAGCAGCTTAGAGCGTTGGGACAGGGGCTACGAGCAGTACTTC. This rearrangement joins TRBV7-9 to TRBJ2-7; TRBD1 aligns across 10 bases. The germline V gene has CDR1 SEHNR and CDR2 FQNEAQ (reference sequence). V gave up 1 base and J gave up 3 bases; unmatched junction bases: 6. This CDR3 spans 16 amino acids.

Note on this clone: This CDR3 is also generated by other DNA sequences in the sample. The V call is TRBV6-5, the J call TRBJ1-2, with D maybe TRBD1 (5 bases). The germline V and J ends were trimmed by 4 bases and 4 bases, with 10 bases remaining between them. This CDR3 has 13 amino acids. Per germline, CDR1 MNHEY and CDR2 SVGAGI. CDR3: CASSSQGPYGYTF. The CDR3 nucleotides read TGTGCCAGCAGTTCGCAGGGACCCTATGGCTACACCTTC.

This rearrangement joins TRBV7-9 to TRBJ2-1, with unresolved D. There are 16 residues in the CDR3. Trimming cost V 5 bases and J 0 bases, with 14 bases left between them. Germline CDR1 reads SEHNR; CDR2 reads FQNEAQ (reference sequence). The CDR3 sequence is CASSPTAWSSYNEQFF. Here the CDR3 DNA reads TGTGCCAGCAGCCCAACAGCGTGGAGCTCCTACAATGAGCAGTTCTTC.

The chain is built from TRBV7-9 and TRBJ2-7; 11 bases are shared with TRBD1. CDR1 SEHNR and CDR2 FQNEAQ come from the germline V gene (reference sequence). V was clipped by 5 bases and J by 9 bases; unmatched bases: 9. The CDR3 is 14 residues long. CDR3 bases: TGTGCCAGCAGCCCGAGGGACAGGGGGTGGGTGCAGTACTTC. This sequence encodes CASSPRDRGWVQYF. Based on the CDR3 plus reference TRBV7-9 and TRBJ2-7, the full variable domain is DTGVSQNPRHKITKRGQNVTFRCDPISEHNRLYWYRQTLGQGPEFLTYFQNEAQLEKSRLLSDRFSAERPKGSFSTLEIQRTEQGDSAMYLCASSPRDRGWVQYFGPGTRLTVT.

The V call is TRBV7-9, the J call TRBJ2-1, with D uncertain. The CDR3 covers 13 residues. Germline V lookup: CDR1 SEHNR, CDR2 FQNEAQ (reference sequence). The V gene lost 6 bases and the J gene lost 4 bases, with 10 bases spanning the gap. CDR3 loop: CASSKDGYNEQFF. Here the CDR3 DNA reads TGTGCCAGCAGTAAGGATGGTTACAATGAGCAGTTCTTC.

For this clone: The same CDR3 arises from other DNA sequences in this sample as well. This chain links TRBV13 with TRBJ1-1, with D uncertain. The CDR3 loop spans 14 amino acids. Germline assignment: CDR1 PRHDT and CDR2 FYEKMQ (reference sequence). Deletions cut 5 bases from V and 2 bases from J, with 12 bases between. CDR3 nucleotide sequence: TGTGCCAGCAGCCCAAGGACGGAAAACACTGAAGCTTTCTTT. It encodes CASSPRTENTEAFF.

The chain recombines TRBV5-1 with TRBJ2-1; 10 nucleotides agree with TRBD2. This CDR3 contains 16 residues. V was pared by 1 base and J by 8 bases, with 9 bases of the junction left unmatched. CDR1 is SGHRS and CDR2 is YFSETQ in the germline V gene. The DNA of the CDR3 is TGCGCCAGCAGCTTGTTCGCTAGCGGGAGTACGGATGAGCAGTTCTTC. Translating gives CASSLFASGSTDEQFF.

The chain carries TRBV27 and TRBJ2-7; TRBD2 might be the D (5 bases). V was shortened by 6 bases and J by 0 bases, with 15 bases between the two germline ends. CDR1 MNHEY and CDR2 SMNVEV come from the germline V gene (reference sequence). This CDR3 region has 15 residues. CDR3 DNA sequence: TGTGCCAGCAGCCCTGATGATAGCGCCTCCTACGAGCAGTACTTC. Protein sequence: CASSPDDSASYEQYF.

The chain carries TRBV6-5 and TRBJ2-7, with D perhaps assigned TRBD1 or TRBD2 (5 bases each). Per germline, CDR1 MNHEY and CDR2 SVGAGI. V was clipped by 5 bases and J by 1 base, with 12 bases between them. The CDR3 sequence is 14 residues long. The CDR3 DNA reads as TGTGCCAGCAGTGGGACGTACGAATCCTACGAGCAGTACTTC. Amino acids: CASSGTYESYEQYF.

A single count supports this clone. The J gene is TRBJ2-3, the V gene TRBV10-2; TRBD1 is a possible D gene (5 bases). The ends were cut back, 8 bases at V and 0 bases at J, with 9 bases in the middle. Germline values: CDR1 WSHSY, CDR2 SAAADI. CDR3 length equals 13 residues. The DNA of the CDR3 is TGCGCCAGCTTGACAGCTAGCACAGATACGCAGTATTTT. Translated: CASLTASTDTQYF.

This chain connects TRBV6-6 to TRBJ2-3; TRBD2 matches at 8 bases. The V and J ends lost 3 bases and 4 bases, in that order; junction bases with no gene match: 3. CDR3 length: 14 residues. Germline loops: CDR1 MNHNY, CDR2 SVGAGI (reference sequence). As DNA, the CDR3 is TGTGCCAGCAGTTATCGGGGGGGGGCAGATACGCAGTATTTT. Translating it yields CASSYRGGADTQYF.

V and J are TRBV30 and TRBJ2-7; 9 positions match TRBD2. The germline CDR1 and CDR2 sequences are GTSNPN and SVGIG (reference sequence). The trim removed 5 bases at V and 6 bases at J, leaving 5 bases unmatched. This CDR3 has 12 amino acids. DNA for the CDR3: TGTGCCTGGGCCGCGGGAGGGGTCGAGCAGTACTTC. Translating it yields CAWAAGGVEQYF.

With regard to this clone: This sample also contains other DNA sequences that code for the same CDR3. V and J are TRBV9 and TRBJ2-7; TRBD2 aligns across 7 bases. Looked up from germline, CDR1 is SGDLS and CDR2 is YYNGEE. The CDR3 extends over 15 amino acids. Losses at the gene ends were 4 bases for V and 0 bases for J; bases not matched to a gene: 7. The CDR3 bases are TGTGCCAGCAGCCCGTGGGGGGGGAGCTCCTACGAGCAGTACTTC. Translated: CASSPWGGSSYEQYF. Variable domain in full (rest from reference TRBV9 and TRBJ2-7): DSGVTQTPKHLITATGQRVTLRCSPRSGDLSVYWYQQSLDQGLQFLIQYYNGEERAKGNILERFSAQQFPDLHSELNLSSLELGDSALYFCASSPWGGSSYEQYFGPGTRLTVT.

This chain links TRBV9 with TRBJ2-1; D may be TRBD1 (5 bases). Germline V CDR1 and CDR2: SGDLS, YYNGEE. V dropped 0 bases and J dropped 10 bases, with 11 bases sitting between them. This CDR3 has 13 residues. The CDR3 spells CASSVEGDWEQFF. The CDR3 DNA reads as TGTGCCAGCAGCGTAGAAGGGGATTGGGAGCAGTTCTTC.

To note about this clone: Other DNA sequences from this sample encode an identical CDR3 as well. This chain links TRBV6-6 with TRBJ2-5; D may be TRBD1 (6 bases). The germline V and J ends were trimmed by 0 bases and 1 base, with 6 bases remaining between them. CDR3 length equals 14 residues. Germline V gene data show CDR1 as MNHNY and CDR2 as SVGAGI (reference sequence). The CDR3 nucleotides read TGTGCCAGCAGTTACTCAGGGGGCCAAGAGACCCAGTACTTC. Its translation is CASSYSGGQETQYF.

In its sample, this clone was seen once. The rearrangement uses TRBV27 and TRBJ1-2; D may be TRBD1 (6 bases). The V and J ends lost 6 bases and 5 bases respectively, with 13 bases between them. Per germline, CDR1 MNHEY and CDR2 SMNVEV (reference sequence). The CDR3 length is 13 residues. DNA for the CDR3: TGTGCCAGCAGCCACAGGGACCGATATGGCTACACCTTC. Translating gives CASSHRDRYGYTF.